The 5 T cell receptor beta chains reported below all come from one sample, sequenced in a study of technical replicates of blood from four donors. Using immunoSEQ multiplex PCR, the repertoire was profiled, and TCRdb retains in-frame clones only, with some absent. This table holds more than 90,000 clones, about 95% found once. Sequencing was performed on T cells isolated from PBMCs. Receptors were obtained from a human donor in good health.

V and J are TRBV19 and TRBJ1-4; D perhaps matches TRBD1 (6 bases). The V and J ends lost 5 bases and 6 bases respectively, with 19 bases between them. The CDR3 is made up of 16 amino acids. CDR1 is LNHDA and CDR2 is SQIVND in the germline V gene (reference sequence). CDR3 DNA sequence: TGTGCCAGTAGTGCAAACAGGGTGGGGGGGGATGAAAAACTGTTTTTT. Protein product: CASSANRVGGDEKLFF.

The chain is built from TRBV10-3 and TRBJ2-7; a weak D match, TRBD1 (6 bases). Germline V gene lookup returns CDR1 ENHRY and CDR2 SYGVKD. V was trimmed by 8 bases and J by 7 bases, leaving 18 bases between them. The CDR3 has 13 amino acids. The CDR3 here is CAIRGQPAGEQYF. CDR3 DNA: TGTGCCATCCGCGGACAGCCGGCAGGAGAGCAGTACTTC.

The chain uses TRBV27 and TRBJ1-1; D may be TRBD1 (5 bases). The CDR3 is made up of 15 amino acids. V lost 6 bases and J 6 bases, leaving 20 bases between the germline ends. Germline V gene sequence: CDR1 MNHEY, CDR2 SMNVEV (reference sequence). The CDR3 region is CASRPPGGAGAEAFF. CDR3 nucleotide sequence: TGTGCCAGCAGGCCCCCGGGCGGGGCCGGGGCTGAAGCTTTCTTT.

The chain has TRBV5-1 and TRBJ1-2, with 12 nucleotides matching TRBD1. The germline V gene has CDR1 SGHRS and CDR2 YFSETQ. Unmatched junction bases numbered 11, after V lost 5 bases and J lost 6 bases. The CDR3 consists of 16 residues. The CDR3 sequence: CASSLPSGTGGNGYTF. CDR3 coding DNA: TGCGCCAGCAGTTTACCCTCCGGGACAGGGGGCAATGGCTACACCTTC.

The genes are TRBV5-1 and TRBJ1-2; D possibly corresponds to TRBD1 (5 bases). V was cut by 0 bases and J by 7 bases, with 16 bases left in between. Germline V gene sequence: CDR1 SGHRS, CDR2 YFSETQ. The CDR3 has 15 amino acids. In DNA form, the CDR3 reads TGCGCCAGCAGCTTGGCCCCGGGGGAAAAGGTTGGCTACACCTTC. As protein: CASSLAPGEKVGYTF.